This T cell receptor (beta chain) originates from a study of blood T cell repertoires in COVID-19. Background on the study: The United States, Italy and Spain supplied acute and convalescent COVID-19 samples. T cells, B-cell-depleted T cells, or PBMCs supplied cDNA or gDNA.

This clone was counted between two and nine times. The authors' processing: Amplifying reference gene primers gave estimates of nucleated cell counts. Generated by immunoSEQ multiplex PCR, the TCRdb table keeps only in-frame clones and is missing some. That table supplies the V and J calls and clone size; D and trimming were determined from the DNA. The table records about 99,000 clones, more than 85% of them present only once. The CDR3 contains 15 residues. Germline values: CDR1 SGHTS, CDR2 YDEGEE. The J segment lost 10 bases and the V segment lost 2 bases, leaving 9 bases of the junction unmatched. The chain couples TRBV5-8 to TRBJ2-1; 10 nucleotides match TRBD2. The specimen was peripheral blood. This clonotype was obtained from a human donor in a cohort sampled during active COVID-19. The CDR3 DNA sequence: TGTGCCAGCAGCTTAGCGGGGGGGGTTTCAAGGGAGCAGTTCTTC. Amino acids: CASSLAGGVSREQFF.